This entry lists 30 T cell receptor beta chains sequenced from one sample in a study of lymphopenia after photon versus proton radiotherapy. Repertoires were generated with immunoSEQ multiplex PCR, while TCRdb's copy carries only in-frame clones and drops some. The sample has 55,000 to 85,000 clones, around 90% seen once. The sequencing here drew on peripheral blood, taken from a patient treated with photon-based radiotherapy. Receptor source: a woman between 35 and 50 years old with cholangiocarcinoma.

The V call is TRBV29-1, the J call TRBJ1-2; 8 bases match TRBD1. CDR3 size: 13 residues. J was trimmed by 8 bases and V by 4 bases; bases with no gene match: 9. Germline V lookup: CDR1 SQVTM, CDR2 ANQGSEA. As DNA, the CDR3 is TGCAGCGTTGTAGGGCAGGGGGCGAGGGGCTACACCTTC. It yields the protein CSVVGQGARGYTF.

This rearrangement joins TRBV6-1 to TRBJ2-3; 7 nucleotides line up with TRBD2. This CDR3 spans 15 amino acids. Trimming removed 2 bases from V and 8 bases from J; junction bases left unmatched: 10. The germline CDR1 and CDR2 sequences are MNHNS and SASEGT. The CDR3 is CASSEKPLGGFTQYF. The CDR3 nucleotides are TGTGCCAGCAGTGAAAAGCCGTTGGGGGGGTTTACGCAGTATTTT.

This clone was observed once. The V and J genes are TRBV29-1 and TRBJ2-7; 7 positions match TRBD1. The V gene end was trimmed by 7 bases and the J gene end by 2 bases; junction bases not matched to a gene: 2. This CDR3 region has 11 residues. Looked up from germline, CDR1 is SQVTM and CDR2 is ANQGSEA. CDR3 DNA: TGCAGCGCTGGGACAGCCTACGAGCAGTACTTC. Its translation: CSAGTAYEQYF.

The genes are TRBV28 and TRBJ1-6; TRBD1 is a possible D gene (5 bases). The CDR3 totals 13 residues. CDR1 is MDHEN, CDR2 SYDVKM, per germline. The V gene lost 6 bases and the J gene lost 3 bases, with 6 bases spanning the gap. DNA of the CDR3: TGTGCCAGCAGGGGGCTCTATAATTCACCCCTCCACTTT. This sequence encodes CASRGLYNSPLHF.

The gene calls are TRBV15 and TRBJ1-6; D might be TRBD1 (5 bases). CDR3 length equals 14 residues. In germline, CDR1 is LNHNV, CDR2 YYDKDF (reference sequence). The V and J ends lost 3 bases and 9 bases respectively, with 12 bases between them. Here the CDR3 reads CATSSRDRGSPLHF. For the CDR3, the DNA is TGTGCCACCAGCAGCAGGGATCGGGGTTCACCCCTCCACTTT.

The chain recombines TRBV7-2 with TRBJ1-1, with 7 bases lining up with TRBD1. There are 13 residues in the CDR3. Trimming at V came to 6 bases and at J to 2 bases, leaving 3 bases not matched to a gene. Germline values: CDR1 SGHTA, CDR2 FQGNSA. This chain's CDR3 is CASRTGTNTEAFF. The CDR3, as DNA: TGTGCCAGCAGGACAGGGACAAACACTGAAGCTTTCTTT.

The chain has TRBV6-6 and TRBJ2-7; D is unresolved. V was pared by 7 bases and J by 3 bases, with 16 bases between. The CDR3 consists of 14 residues. Germline CDR1 MNHNY, CDR2 SVGAGI (reference sequence). The CDR3 region is CASTPLGKDYEQYF. The CDR3 bases are TGTGCCAGCACCCCCCTAGGGAAGGACTACGAGCAGTACTTC.

V and J are TRBV5-4 and TRBJ2-2; 11 nucleotides line up with TRBD1. Germline CDR1 reads SGHNT; CDR2 reads YYREEE (reference sequence). CDR3 size: 14 residues. Germline trimming cut 3 bases from V and 6 bases from J; bases unmatched to any gene: 1. The CDR3 region has the DNA TGTGCCAGCAGCTCGGGACAGGGGGCCGGGGAGCTGTTTTTT. Translation: CASSSGQGAGELFF.

This sequence joins TRBV6-5 and TRBJ1-6; weak D call: TRBD1 (6 bases). The length of the CDR3 is 14 residues. With 8 bases removed from V and 7 bases from J, the gap between germline ends came to 15 bases. Looked up from germline, CDR1 is MNHEY and CDR2 is SVGAGI. The CDR3 is CASQGNAGNSPLHF. The CDR3 DNA reads TGTGCCAGCCAGGGGAACGCGGGCAATTCACCCCTCCACTTT.

V and J are TRBV6-1 and TRBJ1-5; D might be TRBD1 (6 bases). CDR1 and CDR2 (germline): MNHNS, SASEGT. Trimming left V 2 bases short and J 0 bases short, with 17 bases between. The CDR3 length is 18 residues. CDR3 bases: TGTGCCAGCAGTGAAAGTATTACAGGGACCTATAGCAATCAGCCCCAGCATTTT. It is translated as CASSESITGTYSNQPQHF.

The chain links TRBV5-4 to TRBJ1-6; perhaps TRBD1 as D (6 bases). The CDR3 has 14 residues. Germline CDR1 and CDR2: SGHNT and YYREEE (reference sequence). Trimming cost V 4 bases and J 10 bases, with 15 bases left between them. The DNA of the CDR3 is TGTGCCAGCAGCCAACAGGGCAACGGGTCACCCCTCCACTTT. Protein product: CASSQQGNGSPLHF.

The chain joins TRBV27 to TRBJ2-5; possibly TRBD2 for D (6 bases). This CDR3 has 18 residues. The V end lost 4 bases, the J end lost 1 base, and 22 bases lay between the germline ends. Per germline, CDR1 MNHEY and CDR2 SMNVEV (reference sequence). The CDR3 spells CASSSPVGGKTLQETQYF. The DNA for the CDR3 is TGTGCCAGCAGTTCCCCCGTCGGGGGAAAGACACTCCAAGAGACCCAGTACTTC.

This chain joins TRBV5-4 and TRBJ1-2; TRBD1 agrees at 7 bases. CDR3 length: 15 amino acids. Unmatched junction bases numbered 10, after V lost 3 bases and J lost 5 bases. Germline values: CDR1 SGHNT, CDR2 YYREEE (reference sequence). CDR3 in amino acids: CASSSLADRAYGYTF. The CDR3 DNA is TGTGCCAGCAGCTCCCTTGCCGACAGGGCTTATGGCTACACCTTC.

This sequence joins TRBV5-4 and TRBJ2-5, with D perhaps TRBD1 (6 bases). The germline V gene encodes CDR1 SGHNT and CDR2 YYREEE (reference sequence). CDR3 length: 17 amino acids. V shed 2 bases and J shed 1 base, with 18 bases lying between them. CDR3 bases: TGTGCCAGCAGCTTAGGTCTACAAGGGGGACCCCAAGAGACCCAGTACTTC. Protein product: CASSLGLQGGPQETQYF. Full variable domain (rest looked up from reference TRBV5-4 and TRBJ2-5): ETGVTQSPTHLIKTRGQQVTLRCSSQSGHNTVSWYQQALGQGPQFIFQYYREEENGRGNFPPRFSGLQFPNYSSELNVNALELDDSALYLCASSLGLQGGPQETQYFGPGTRLLVL.

The CDR3 sequence is CASSVVGSAQYF. The CDR3 DNA sequence: TGTGCCAGCAGCGTAGTGGGGTCGGCGCAGTATTTT. This sequence joins TRBV9 and TRBJ2-3; D unclear. Per germline, CDR1 SGDLS and CDR2 YYNGEE. The CDR3 runs to 12 residues. V was pared by 0 bases and J by 10 bases, with 9 bases between.

The chain carries TRBV7-2 and TRBJ2-2, with D perhaps matching TRBD1 or TRBD2 (5 bases each). V lost 5 bases and J lost 0, with 13 bases in between. Germline V gives CDR1 SGHTA, CDR2 FQGNSA. CDR3 size: 16 residues. CDR3 sequence: CASSPPGRPNTGELFF. CDR3 in DNA: TGTGCCAGCAGCCCGCCGGGGCGGCCGAACACCGGGGAGCTGTTTTTT.

DNA for the CDR3: TGTGCCAGTAGGAGCTTGGAGGACTATGGCTACACCTTC. The encoded protein is CASRSLEDYGYTF. The chain has TRBV27 and TRBJ1-2; no clear D. From germline, CDR1 is MNHEY and CDR2 SMNVEV (reference sequence). This CDR3 contains 13 residues. Deletions cut 9 bases from V and 3 bases from J, with 14 bases between.

The gene calls are TRBV5-1 and TRBJ2-7; 7 nucleotides agree with TRBD1. This CDR3 spans 16 amino acids. Germline CDR1 SGHRS, CDR2 YFSETQ. V was clipped by 2 bases and J by 0 bases; unmatched bases: 8. CDR3 loop: CASSFTSGDSSYEQYF. The CDR3 nucleotides are TGCGCCAGCAGCTTTACCTCCGGGGACAGCTCCTACGAGCAGTACTTC.

The chain employs TRBV27 and TRBJ2-5; no reliable D call. The V end lost 7 bases, the J end lost 3 bases, and 15 bases lay between the germline ends. The CDR3 runs 14 residues. Germline V CDR1 and CDR2: MNHEY, SMNVEV (reference sequence). CDR3 amino acids: CASKGPEAEETQYF. The CDR3 DNA sequence: TGTGCCAGCAAAGGTCCCGAAGCCGAAGAGACCCAGTACTTC.

In regard to this clone: Additional DNA sequences in this sample encode the identical CDR3. The rearrangement uses TRBV11-3 and TRBJ1-1; D call uncertain. Per germline, CDR1 SGHNT and CDR2 YENEEA. This CDR3 region has 13 residues. Trimming took 0 bases from V and 1 from J, leaving 3 bases between them. CDR3 residues: CASSLESNTEAFF. The CDR3 bases are TGTGCCAGCAGCTTAGAGTCGAACACTGAAGCTTTCTTT.

This chain joins TRBV18 and TRBJ1-1; TRBD1 matches at 7 bases. Germline V gives CDR1 KGHSH, CDR2 LQKENI. V was clipped by 6 bases and J by 7 bases; unmatched bases: 2. The CDR3 has 11 amino acids. CDR3 protein: CASSGTDEAFF. The DNA of the CDR3 is TGTGCCAGCTCCGGGACAGATGAAGCTTTCTTT. The full variable domain, completed using reference TRBV18 and TRBJ1-1, is NAGVMQNPRHLVRRRGQEARLRCSPMKGHSHVYWYRQLPEEGLKFMVYLQKENIIDESGMPKERFSAEFPKEGPSILRIQQVVRGDSAAYFCASSGTDEAFFGQGTRLTVV.

J is TRBJ1-4 and V is TRBV27; D remains unclear. The CDR3 has 13 amino acids. The V end was cut by 3 bases, the J end by 3 bases, with 5 bases between. Germline loops: CDR1 MNHEY, CDR2 SMNVEV (reference sequence). CDR3 residues: CASSLRSNEKLFF. Here the CDR3 DNA reads TGTGCCAGCAGTTTGAGGTCTAATGAAAAACTGTTTTTT.

This rearrangement joins TRBV6-1 to TRBJ2-1, with a possible D match to TRBD2 (7 bases). Trimming stripped 6 bases from V and 8 bases from J, with 20 bases between. The CDR3 loop spans 15 amino acids. CDR1 and CDR2 (germline): MNHNS, SASEGT. CDR3 amino acids: CASRAQGGGADEQFF. CDR3 nucleotide sequence: TGTGCCAGCAGAGCCCAGGGAGGGGGGGCGGATGAGCAGTTCTTC.

This chain joins TRBV9 and TRBJ2-7; D is possibly TRBD1 or TRBD2 (6 bases each). The CDR3 covers 15 residues. V was shortened by 0 bases and J by 3 bases, with 13 bases between the two germline ends. Germline V gene sequence: CDR1 SGDLS, CDR2 YYNGEE. The CDR3 reads CASSVGGDTSYEQYF. As DNA, the CDR3 is TGTGCCAGCAGCGTAGGGGGGGACACCAGCTACGAGCAGTACTTC.

J is TRBJ2-5 and V is TRBV29-1, with 12 bases lining up with TRBD2. The CDR3 loop spans 15 amino acids. Germline values: CDR1 SQVTM, CDR2 ANQGSEA. After removal of 3 bases from V and 4 bases from J, the junction contained 6 bases not matched to a gene. CDR3 sequence reads: CSVDLTSGSLETQYF. In DNA, the CDR3 is TGCAGCGTTGATTTGACTAGCGGGAGCTTAGAGACCCAGTACTTC.

The rearrangement joins TRBV9 to TRBJ1-3, with TRBD1 identical over 9 bases. Trimming removed 3 bases from V and 4 bases from J; junction bases left unmatched: 11. The germline V gene has CDR1 SGDLS and CDR2 YYNGEE. The CDR3 spans 17 residues. This CDR3 reads CASSGGQGRLAGNTIYF. CDR3 bases: TGTGCCAGCAGCGGTGGACAGGGGAGGTTAGCAGGAAACACCATATATTTT. Using reference TRBV9 and TRBJ1-3 for the parts outside the CDR3, the full variable domain is DSGVTQTPKHLITATGQRVTLRCSPRSGDLSVYWYQQSLDQGLQFLIQYYNGEERAKGNILERFSAQQFPDLHSELNLSSLELGDSALYFCASSGGQGRLAGNTIYFGEGSWLTVV.

The chain carries TRBV19 and TRBJ1-4; D unclear. CDR1 LNHDA and CDR2 SQIVND come from the germline V gene (reference sequence). Trimming stripped 5 bases from V and 9 bases from J, with 19 bases between. The CDR3 loop spans 15 amino acids. The CDR3 DNA follows: TGTGCCAGTAGTCTGGACCGAGGGAAGCGGAAAAAACTGTTTTTT. It is translated as CASSLDRGKRKKLFF.

V and J are TRBV10-1 and TRBJ2-1, with D maybe TRBD1 (6 bases). The CDR3 runs to 15 residues. Per the germline V gene, CDR1 is WNHNN and CDR2 is SYGVQD (reference sequence). Trimming removed 3 bases at V and 0 bases at J, with 9 bases between. CDR3 region: CASSDIGGSYNEQFF. CDR3 sequence (DNA): TGCGCCAGCAGTGATATAGGGGGCTCCTACAATGAGCAGTTCTTC.

This sequence joins TRBV5-4 and TRBJ2-3; 8 positions match TRBD2. Trimming removed 4 bases from V and 4 bases from J; junction bases left unmatched: 11. There are 16 residues in the CDR3. CDR1 and CDR2 from the germline V gene are SGHNT and YYREEE (reference sequence). CDR3 sequence reads: CASSALGGTSADTQYF. In DNA form, the CDR3 reads TGTGCCAGCAGCGCTTTGGGAGGGACTAGTGCAGATACGCAGTATTTT.

The V and J genes are TRBV27 and TRBJ2-3, with 12 bases fitting TRBD2. Germline V gene data show CDR1 as MNHEY and CDR2 as SMNVEV (reference sequence). The V segment lost 6 bases and the J segment 7 bases; nucleotides outside the gene matches: 5. This CDR3 has 14 amino acids. The CDR3 reads CASRTSGGKNTQYF. For the CDR3, the DNA is TGTGCCAGCAGGACTAGCGGGGGCAAAAATACGCAGTATTTT.